The subject of this entry is one T cell receptor (beta chain). Original analysis: The assay estimated nucleated cells by amplifying reference gene primers. Only in-frame clones appear in the TCRdb table, and some are missing; sequencing was by immunoSEQ multiplex PCR. V and J calls and clone size follow that table, whereas D and trimming were derived from the DNA. This table has roughly 440,000 clones, around 88% appearing once. The data stem from a study of blood T cell repertoires in COVID-19. Looking at the study overall: COVID-19 samples from acute and convalescent phases originated in the United States, Italy and Spain. T cells, B-cell-depleted T cells, or PBMCs supplied cDNA or gDNA.

During active infection, Seattle patients enrolled and were then monitored through disease. The sequenced sample was peripheral blood. This clonotype originated in a woman aged 50 to 60 with COVID-19, enrolled during active disease.

DNA of the CDR3: TGCGCCAGCAGCCCGGAGGGGACAGGGGTCTACGAGCAGTACTTC. Amino acid sequence: CASSPEGTGVYEQYF. The gene calls are TRBV5-1 and TRBJ2-7; 10 nucleotides agree with TRBD1. The ends lost 4 bases at V and 3 bases at J; junction bases unmatched: 7. CDR3 length equals 15 residues. Germline values: CDR1 SGHRS, CDR2 YFSETQ.